The rows below give T cell receptor beta chains drawn from one sample of a study of T cells in Graves' hyperthyroidism and ophthalmopathy. TCRdb called the multiplex PCR reads again in MiXCR, with one record for every CDR3 protein. Altogether roughly 380,000 distinct CDR3 sequences are present, about 15% being singletons, with the ten largest covering approximately 10%. The sample taken for sequencing was blood. Source of these receptors: an older woman with Graves' hyperthyroidism. The CDR3 runs from the conserved cysteine through the conserved F or W. Each record gives: J gene, D gene, clone size, V gene, CDR3 protein, CDR3 DNA. The D gene is left open where the match is weak. Not all rows give a size; the values are once, few, many and, for expanded clones, a class.

J: TRBJ2-3; D: TRBD2; size: few; V: TRBV6-6; CDR3: CASSYGASGRQTITDTQYF; DNA: TGTGCCAGCAGTTACGGGGCTAGCGGGAGGCAAACGATCACAGATACGCAGTATTTT
J: TRBJ2-7; D: TRBD2; size: few; V: TRBV2; CDR3: CASSDTSGVYEQYF; DNA: TGTGCCAGCAGTGATACTAGCGGGGTCTACGAGCAGTACTTC
J: TRBJ2-5; D: -; size: many; V: TRBV20-1; CDR3: CSATRDEETQYF; DNA: TGCAGTGCTACCCGGGACGAGGAGACCCAGTACTTC
J: TRBJ2-1; D: TRBD2; size: -; V: TRBV10-3; CDR3: CAISESTAGGYNEQFF; DNA: TGTGCCATCAGTGAGTCGACAGCGGGAGGGTACAATGAGCAGTTCTTC
J: TRBJ2-3; D: -; size: many; V: TRBV2; CDR3: CASSRSFWDTQYF; DNA: TGTGCCAGCAGCCGGTCGTTTTGGGATACGCAGTATTTT
J: TRBJ2-7; D: TRBD1; size: -; V: TRBV20-1; CDR3: CSAGWTGATYEQYF; DNA: TGCAGTGCTGGATGGACAGGGGCTACCTACGAGCAGTACTTC
J: TRBJ2-2; D: TRBD1; size: -; V: TRBV7-3; CDR3: CASSPVQGAGELVF; DNA: TGTGCCAGCAGCCCCGTTCAGGGGGCCGGGGAGCTGGTTTTT
J: TRBJ2-1; D: -; size: few; V: TRBV20-1; CDR3: CSASDDMDEQFF; DNA: TGCAGTGCTAGCGACGACATGGATGAGCAGTTCTTC
J: TRBJ1-2; D: -; size: many; V: TRBV2; CDR3: CASIRSMLVYTF; DNA: TGTGCCAGCATTCGCTCTATGCTAGTCTACACCTTC
J: TRBJ2-1; D: -; size: many; V: TRBV7-3; CDR3: CASSSPGGDEQFF; DNA: TGTGCCAGCAGCTCCCCCGGAGGGGATGAGCAGTTCTTC
J: TRBJ2-5; D: TRBD2; size: few; V: TRBV4-1; CDR3: CASSQPGGPETQYF; DNA: TGCGCCAGCAGCCAGCCGGGGGGTCCCGAGACCCAGTACTTC
J: TRBJ1-2; D: TRBD1; size: -; V: TRBV28; CDR3: CASNRDSNYGYTF; DNA: TGTGCCAGCAATCGGGACAGCAACTATGGCTACACCTTC
J: TRBJ2-7; D: -; size: many; V: TRBV6-2/TRBV6-3; CDR3: CASSRHRRTMRNEQYF; DNA: TGTGCCAGCAGCCGCCATCGGCGGACGATGAGGAACGAGCAGTACTTC
J: TRBJ1-2; D: TRBD1; size: many; V: TRBV28; CDR3: CASSLYSGGEANYGYTF; DNA: TGTGCCAGCAGTTTATATTCAGGGGGCGAAGCTAACTATGGCTACACCTTC
J: TRBJ2-3; D: TRBD2; size: many; V: TRBV6-1; CDR3: CASGGLAGVGTDTQYF; DNA: TGTGCCAGCGGGGGACTAGCGGGAGTCGGGACAGATACGCAGTATTTT
J: TRBJ2-1; D: -; size: many; V: TRBV12-3/TRBV12-4; CDR3: CASLAGSYNEQFF; DNA: TGTGCCAGCCTGGCCGGATCCTACAATGAGCAGTTCTTC
J: TRBJ2-6; D: -; size: few; V: TRBV7-9; CDR3: CASSTNRHSGANVLTF; DNA: TGTGCCAGCAGCACCAATCGGCACTCTGGGGCCAACGTCCTGACTTTC
J: TRBJ2-4; D: TRBD1; size: many; V: TRBV11-2; CDR3: CASSFSGTENIQYF; DNA: TGTGCCAGCAGCTTCTCCGGGACAGAAAACATTCAGTACTTC
J: TRBJ2-7; D: TRBD1; size: many; V: TRBV7-8; CDR3: CASSLADGTAIYEQYF; DNA: TGTGCCAGCAGCTTAGCGGATGGGACAGCGATCTACGAGCAGTACTTC
J: TRBJ2-7; D: TRBD2; size: many; V: TRBV5-1; CDR3: CASSFGTSGPYEQYF; DNA: TGCGCCAGCAGCTTTGGGACTAGCGGCCCCTACGAGCAGTACTTC
J: TRBJ2-7; D: -; size: -; V: TRBV6-1; CDR3: CASSRAVSYEQYF; DNA: TGTGCCAGCAGTAGGGCGGTTTCCTACGAGCAGTACTTC
J: TRBJ1-1; D: -; size: -; V: TRBV2; CDR3: CASRLRGDNTEAFF; DNA: TGTGCCAGCAGGCTCAGGGGCGATAACACTGAAGCTTTCTTT
J: TRBJ1-1; D: TRBD1; size: few; V: TRBV14; CDR3: CASSWGRAQGVYTEAFF; DNA: TGTGCCAGCAGTTGGGGAAGAGCTCAGGGGGTCTACACTGAAGCTTTCTTT
J: TRBJ2-5; D: TRBD1; size: many; V: TRBV10-3; CDR3: CAIRPTGGTETQYF; DNA: TGTGCCATCAGGCCAACAGGGGGCACAGAGACCCAGTACTTC
J: TRBJ2-1; D: -; size: many; V: TRBV27; CDR3: CASSLSGVSYNEQFF; DNA: TGTGCCAGCAGTTTATCGGGAGTCTCCTACAATGAGCAGTTCTTC
J: TRBJ1-1; D: -; size: many; V: TRBV7-9; CDR3: CASSTTQNTEAFF; DNA: TGTGCCAGCAGCACCACACAGAACACTGAAGCTTTCTTT
J: TRBJ2-1; D: TRBD2; size: many; V: TRBV5-1; CDR3: CASSSYRDVGTSNEQFF; DNA: TGCGCCAGCAGCTCTTATAGGGATGTCGGGACTAGCAATGAGCAGTTCTTC
J: TRBJ2-7; D: -; size: many; V: TRBV2; CDR3: CASGEYEQYF; DNA: TGTGCCAGCGGGGAATACGAGCAGTACTTC
J: TRBJ1-2; D: -; size: -; V: TRBV6-5; CDR3: CASSYSMAVGGYTF; DNA: TGTGCCAGCAGTTACTCAATGGCAGTCGGAGGCTACACCTTC
J: TRBJ2-7; D: TRBD1; size: -; V: TRBV28; CDR3: CASKGTVNEQYF; DNA: TGTGCCAGCAAGGGGACAGTGAACGAGCAGTACTTC
J: TRBJ2-1; D: TRBD2; size: many; V: TRBV6-1; CDR3: CASSRAGNSYNEQFF; DNA: TGTGCCAGCAGTCGAGCGGGAAACTCCTACAATGAGCAGTTCTTC
J: TRBJ1-2; D: TRBD1; size: -; V: TRBV5-6; CDR3: CASSLVDRGGYTF; DNA: TGTGCCAGCAGCTTGGTTGACAGGGGAGGCTACACCTTC
J: TRBJ2-7; D: -; size: many; V: TRBV5-8; CDR3: CASSFSISSYEQYF; DNA: TGTGCCAGCAGCTTTTCGATCAGCTCCTACGAGCAGTACTTC
J: TRBJ2-2; D: -; size: -; V: TRBV5-1; CDR3: CASGPEGGELFF; DNA: TGCGCCAGCGGGCCTGAGGGCGGGGAGCTGTTTTTT
J: TRBJ2-7; D: TRBD2; size: -; V: TRBV6-1; CDR3: CASSRTSGRVSYEQYF; DNA: TGTGCCAGCAGCCGGACTAGCGGGAGAGTGTCCTACGAGCAGTACTTC
J: TRBJ2-1; D: -; size: -; V: TRBV11-1; CDR3: CASSQDLGWSSYNEQFF; DNA: TGTGCCAGCAGCCAAGACTTGGGCTGGAGCTCCTACAATGAGCAGTTCTTC
J: TRBJ2-1; D: TRBD2; size: many; V: TRBV7-6; CDR3: CASSLGLAKRYEQFF; DNA: TGTGCCAGCAGCCTGGGACTAGCGAAGAGGTATGAGCAGTTCTTC
J: TRBJ2-1; D: -; size: -; V: TRBV20-1; CDR3: CSGMAGNEQFF; DNA: TGCAGTGGAATGGCGGGCAATGAGCAGTTCTTC
J: TRBJ1-4; D: -; size: many; V: TRBV30; CDR3: CAWREPGRALFF; DNA: TGTGCCTGGAGGGAACCAGGAAGGGCACTGTTTTTT
J: TRBJ2-2; D: -; size: many; V: TRBV6-5; CDR3: CASSYPNAGELFF; DNA: TGTGCCAGCAGTTACCCCAACGCCGGGGAGCTGTTTTTT
J: TRBJ2-3; D: -; size: many; V: TRBV20-1; CDR3: CSADPAGTQYF; DNA: TGCAGTGCCGACCCGGCTGGTACGCAGTATTTT
J: TRBJ1-1; D: TRBD1; size: -; V: TRBV11-2; CDR3: CASSLVRGGHTEAFF; DNA: TGTGCCAGCAGCTTAGTAAGAGGGGGCCACACTGAAGCTTTCTTT
J: TRBJ2-2; D: -; size: few; V: TRBV7-3; CDR3: CASSSRGAGELFF; DNA: TGTGCCAGCAGCTCGCGTGGGGCCGGGGAGCTGTTTTTT
J: TRBJ2-1; D: -; size: many; V: TRBV4-1; CDR3: CASSLRGQGNEQFF; DNA: TGCGCCAGCAGCCTAAGGGGCCAGGGCAATGAGCAGTTCTTC
J: TRBJ1-2; D: -; size: many; V: TRBV2; CDR3: CASSENSYSLGYTF; DNA: TGTGCCAGCAGTGAAAACAGCTACTCCCTTGGCTACACCTTC
J: TRBJ2-2; D: -; size: many; V: TRBV11-3; CDR3: CASSAGIAVLRENTGELFF; DNA: TGTGCCAGCAGCGCCGGGATTGCAGTGTTGCGGGAGAACACCGGGGAGCTGTTTTTT
J: TRBJ2-2; D: -; size: few; V: TRBV5-1; CDR3: CASSLGPRAGELFF; DNA: TGCGCCAGCAGCTTGGGCCCGAGGGCCGGGGAGCTGTTTTTT